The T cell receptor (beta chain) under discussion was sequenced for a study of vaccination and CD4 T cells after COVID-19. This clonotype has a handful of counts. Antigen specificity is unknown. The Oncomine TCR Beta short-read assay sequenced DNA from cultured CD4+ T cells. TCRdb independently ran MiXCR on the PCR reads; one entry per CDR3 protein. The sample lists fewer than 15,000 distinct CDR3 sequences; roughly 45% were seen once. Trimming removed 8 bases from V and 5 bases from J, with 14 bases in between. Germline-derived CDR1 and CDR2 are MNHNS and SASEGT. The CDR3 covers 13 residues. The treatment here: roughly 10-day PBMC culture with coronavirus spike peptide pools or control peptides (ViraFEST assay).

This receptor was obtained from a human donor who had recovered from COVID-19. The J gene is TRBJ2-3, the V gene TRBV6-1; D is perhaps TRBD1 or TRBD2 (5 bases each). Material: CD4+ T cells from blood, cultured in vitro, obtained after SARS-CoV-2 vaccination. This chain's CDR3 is CASYRGAGDTQYF. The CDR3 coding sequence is TGTGCCAGCTATAGAGGGGCCGGAGATACGCAGTATTTT.